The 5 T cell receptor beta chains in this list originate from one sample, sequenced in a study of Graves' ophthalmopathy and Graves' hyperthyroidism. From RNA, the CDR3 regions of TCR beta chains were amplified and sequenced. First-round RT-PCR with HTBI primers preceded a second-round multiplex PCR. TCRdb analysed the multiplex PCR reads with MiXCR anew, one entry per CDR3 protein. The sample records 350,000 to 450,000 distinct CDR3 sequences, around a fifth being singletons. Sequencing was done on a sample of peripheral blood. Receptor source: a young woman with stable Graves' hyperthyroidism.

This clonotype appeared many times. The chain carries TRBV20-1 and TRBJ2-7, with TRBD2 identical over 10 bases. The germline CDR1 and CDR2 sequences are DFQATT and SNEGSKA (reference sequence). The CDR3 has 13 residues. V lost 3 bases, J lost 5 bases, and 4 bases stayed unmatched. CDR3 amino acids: CSASVSGRDEQYF. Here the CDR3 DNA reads TGCAGTGCTAGTGTGAGCGGGAGGGACGAGCAGTACTTC.

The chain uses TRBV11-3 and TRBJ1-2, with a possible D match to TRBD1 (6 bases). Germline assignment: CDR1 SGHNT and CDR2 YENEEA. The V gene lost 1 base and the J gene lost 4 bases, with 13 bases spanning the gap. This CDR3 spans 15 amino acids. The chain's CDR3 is CASSLVPVQGYGYTF. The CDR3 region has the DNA TGTGCCAGCAGCTTAGTCCCAGTACAGGGCTATGGCTACACCTTC.

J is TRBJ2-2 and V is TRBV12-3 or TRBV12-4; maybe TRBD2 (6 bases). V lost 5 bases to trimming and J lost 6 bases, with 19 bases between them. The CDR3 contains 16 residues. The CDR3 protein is CASSPWQGERAGELFF. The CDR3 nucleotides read TGTGCCAGCAGTCCATGGCAGGGCGAGCGGGCCGGGGAGCTGTTTTTT.

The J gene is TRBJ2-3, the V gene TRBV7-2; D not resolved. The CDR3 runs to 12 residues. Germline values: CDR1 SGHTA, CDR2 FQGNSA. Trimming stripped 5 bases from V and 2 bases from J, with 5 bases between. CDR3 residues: CASSRNTDTQYF. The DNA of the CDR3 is TGTGCCAGCAGCCGAAACACAGATACGCAGTATTTT. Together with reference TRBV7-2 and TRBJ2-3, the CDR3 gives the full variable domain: GAGVSQSPSNKVTEKGKDVELRCDPISGHTALYWYRQSLGQGLEFLIYFQGNSAPDKSGLPSDRFSAERTGGSVSTLTIQRTQQEDSAVYLCASSRNTDTQYFGPGTRLTVL.

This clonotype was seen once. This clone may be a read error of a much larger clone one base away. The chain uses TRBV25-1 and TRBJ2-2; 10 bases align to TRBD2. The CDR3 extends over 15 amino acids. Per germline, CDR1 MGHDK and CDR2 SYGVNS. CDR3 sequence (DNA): TGTGCCAGCAGTGATAGAGCGGGAGGGTCCGGGGAGCTGTGTTTT. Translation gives CASSDRAGGSGELCF.